The clone carrying this T cell receptor beta chain was seen only once. Time point indicated: peripheral blood 6 weeks after treatment start. Using immunoSEQ multiplex PCR, the repertoire was profiled, and TCRdb retains in-frame clones only, with some absent. The sample lists 46,000 or so clones, about 86% occurring once. The record originates from a study of PD-L1 blockade in urothelial cancer. At the level of the study: Starting around 2014, patients were given atezolizumab (1,200 mg intravenously every 3 weeks). Analyses were performed on blood at 3 weeks after treatment start (the second dose) and at 6 weeks. The median number of T cells present in blood samples was 130,000 to 150,000.

The V gene's germline CDR1 is SGHNT and CDR2 YENEEA. CDR3 size: 16 residues. V was clipped by 4 bases and J by 6 bases; unmatched bases: 6. This clonotype was obtained from a man between 60 and 75 years old with urothelial cancer. Sequenced material: PBMCs, taken around atezolizumab (anti-PD-L1) treatment. V and J are TRBV11-3 and TRBJ2-1, with 13 bases matching TRBD2. CDR3 nucleotides: TGTGCCAGCAGCTCCCGACTAGCGGGGGGCTCCAATGAGCAGTTCTTC. Its protein is CASSSRLAGGSNEQFF.